The 23 T cell receptor beta chains reported below all come from one sample, sequenced in a study of blood T cells in healthy people across ages. Together with a sample-barcoded 5' primer, a J-beta primer mix was included in a second PCR lasting about 7 to 11 cycles. Each CDR3 protein gets one entry after TCRdb re-called the 5' RACE reads with MiXCR. The sample has fewer than 2,000,000 distinct CDR3 sequences, about two fifths seen once. Material: blood. Receptors originate from a human donor in good health.

The chain links TRBV28 to TRBJ2-1; D call uncertain. Trimming stripped 5 bases from V and 7 bases from J, with 12 bases between. The length of the CDR3 is 13 residues. CDR1 and CDR2 from the germline V gene are MDHEN and SYDVKM. The CDR3 sequence is CASSQLSGNEQFF. CDR3 in DNA: TGTGCCAGCAGTCAATTATCGGGTAATGAGCAGTTCTTC.

This clonotype showed up just a few times. The CDR3 region is CASNFNRLYGYTF. CDR3 in DNA: TGTGCCAGCAACTTCAACAGACTCTATGGCTACACCTTC. The chain employs TRBV28 and TRBJ1-2; D not resolved. CDR3 length: 13 amino acids. Germline V lookup: CDR1 MDHEN, CDR2 SYDVKM. Trimming left V 7 bases short and J 4 bases short, with 13 bases between.

The chain employs TRBV12-3 or TRBV12-4 and TRBJ1-6; a possible D gene is TRBD1 (5 bases). The CDR3 sequence is 16 residues long. Trimming took 5 bases from V and 0 from J, leaving 11 bases between them. The CDR3 loop reads CASSEGMSSYNSPLHF. The CDR3 region has the DNA TGTGCCAGCAGTGAGGGGATGAGCTCCTATAATTCACCCCTCCACTTT.

V gene TRBV5-1 combines with J gene TRBJ2-6, with D hard to call. Germline V gene lookup returns CDR1 SGHRS and CDR2 YFSETQ. The CDR3 loop spans 16 amino acids. V lost 0 bases and J 0 bases, leaving 7 bases between the germline ends. The CDR3 loop is CASSLAEGSGANVLTF. As DNA, the CDR3 is TGCGCCAGCAGCTTGGCCGAAGGCTCTGGGGCCAACGTCCTGACTTTC.

The rearrangement uses TRBV2 and TRBJ2-1; 10 nucleotides match TRBD2. The V gene end was trimmed by 8 bases and the J gene end by 9 bases; junction bases not matched to a gene: 10. There are 14 residues in the CDR3. Germline V lookup: CDR1 SNHLY, CDR2 FYNNEI. The CDR3 reads CASLVLAGASEQFF. The CDR3 bases are TGTGCCAGCTTAGTTCTAGCGGGGGCAAGTGAGCAGTTCTTC.

The chain employs TRBV12-5 and TRBJ1-1, with a tentative D call TRBD1 (5 bases). Germline V lookup: CDR1 LGHNT, CDR2 FRNRAP. This CDR3 spans 19 amino acids. V was clipped by 0 bases and J by 0 bases, with 20 bases between them. This CDR3 is CASGLVLGQGRAMNTEAFF. Here the CDR3 DNA reads TGTGCTAGTGGTTTGGTACTTGGGCAGGGTCGGGCTATGAACACTGAAGCTTTCTTT.

The chain couples TRBV7-2 to TRBJ2-7; D ambiguous. Trimming removed 2 bases at V and 2 bases at J, with 19 bases between. Germline CDR1 SGHTA, CDR2 FQGNSA. The CDR3 runs to 17 residues. CDR3 coding DNA: TGTGCCAGCAGCTTAATGTCCGACGCGTGGGAACCCTACGAGCAGTACTTC. Its protein product is CASSLMSDAWEPYEQYF.

This clonotype was detected a few times. This chain links TRBV11-1 with TRBJ2-3, with 9 bases that match TRBD1. CDR1 is SGHAT, CDR2 FQDESV, per germline (reference sequence). The ends lost 5 bases at V and 5 bases at J; junction bases unmatched: 8. The CDR3 length is 15 residues. For the CDR3, the DNA is TGTGCCAGCAGCCCGACAGGGGGTTTCAGAGATACGCAGTATTTT. This codes for CASSPTGGFRDTQYF.

The chain carries TRBV7-9 and TRBJ2-7; 9 bases map to TRBD1. Germline V gene data show CDR1 as SEHNR and CDR2 as FQNEAQ (reference sequence). V shed 9 bases, J shed 3 bases, and the junction held 6 bases outside the gene matches. The CDR3 length is 13 residues. CDR3 sequence reads: CASSGTGNYEQYF. DNA of the CDR3: TGTGCCAGTTCTGGGACAGGGAACTACGAGCAGTACTTC.

This clonotype was detected only a few times. This rearrangement joins TRBV20-1 to TRBJ1-5; no clear D. Trimming shortened V by 6 bases and J by 2 bases, and 14 bases separated the two germline ends. CDR3 length: 14 residues. Germline V gene lookup returns CDR1 DFQATT and CDR2 SNEGSKA (reference sequence). The CDR3 bases are TGCAGTGCCCCTGGGATTATGGGCAATCAGCCCCAGCATTTT. Encoded protein: CSAPGIMGNQPQHF.

This clonotype has only a few counts. The rearrangement joins TRBV6-4 to TRBJ2-5; D is possibly TRBD1 or TRBD2 (6 bases each). The DNA matches TRBJ2-7 better at its end, which makes the J call doubtful. Per the germline V gene, CDR1 is MRHNA and CDR2 is SNTAGT. This CDR3 has 13 amino acids. The CDR3 reads CASSIEGGDEQYF. The CDR3, as DNA: TGTGCCAGCTCAATCGAGGGGGGAGACGAGCAGTACTTC.

The table lists this clonotype with many counts. The chain employs TRBV6-2 or TRBV6-3 and TRBJ1-2; no clear D gene. Per the germline V gene, CDR1 is MNHEY and CDR2 is SVGEGT. V dropped 2 bases and J dropped 6 bases, with 4 bases sitting between them. The length of the CDR3 is 11 residues. The CDR3 spells CASSYPDGYTF. CDR3 bases: TGTGCCAGCAGTTACCCCGATGGCTACACCTTC.

This clonotype came up a few times. For the CDR3, the DNA is TGCAGCGTTGGGGGCCTCTATGAGCAGTTCTTC. It specifies CSVGGLYEQFF. V usage is TRBV29-1 and J usage is TRBJ2-1; D perhaps matches TRBD1 (5 bases). V lost 4 bases, J lost 8 bases, and 9 bases lay in between. CDR3 length: 11 residues. Looked up from germline, CDR1 is SQVTM and CDR2 is ANQGSEA.

This chain connects TRBV9 to TRBJ1-2; no clear D gene. The CDR3 consists of 13 residues. Germline CDR1 reads SGDLS; CDR2 reads YYNGEE. The V gene lost 5 bases and the J gene lost 1 base, with 9 bases spanning the gap. In DNA, the CDR3 is TGTGCCAGCAGAGAGCACGGTAACTATGGCTACACCTTC. It codes for CASREHGNYGYTF.

In this sample, this clonotype turned up a few times. V is TRBV3-1 and J is TRBJ1-2; D not resolved. V was clipped by 2 bases and J by 0 bases, with 7 bases between them. This CDR3 region has 14 residues. Germline CDR1 LGHDT, CDR2 YNNKEL (reference sequence). This CDR3 is CASSQYLTNYGYTF. The CDR3 coding sequence is TGTGCCAGCAGCCAATACTTAACTAACTATGGCTACACCTTC.

V is TRBV20-1 and J is TRBJ2-5; D might be TRBD2 (5 bases). This CDR3 comprises 15 residues. The V gene lost 8 bases and the J gene lost 2 bases, with 21 bases spanning the gap. CDR1 is DFQATT and CDR2 is SNEGSKA in the germline V gene (reference sequence). The CDR3 sequence is CSTPTFRGRQETQYF. The CDR3 DNA reads TGCAGTACTCCGACTTTTCGGGGAAGACAAGAGACCCAGTACTTC.

The CDR3 sequence: CASSPRGQGLDGYTF. The DNA for the CDR3 is TGCGCCAGCAGCCCACGCGGACAGGGTTTGGATGGCTACACCTTC. This chain joins TRBV5-1 and TRBJ1-2; 8 bases are shared with TRBD1. J lost 6 bases, V lost 4 bases, and 11 bases had no gene match. The CDR3 runs 15 residues. From germline, CDR1 is SGHRS and CDR2 YFSETQ.

The chain combines TRBV20-1 with TRBJ2-5; 11 bases are a match to TRBD2. Germline CDR1 reads DFQATT; CDR2 reads SNEGSKA (reference sequence). Trimming at V came to 6 bases and at J to 2 bases, leaving 8 bases not matched to a gene. The CDR3 extends over 15 amino acids. In nucleotides, the CDR3 is TGCAGTGCGAGGAGACTAGCGGGGTATCAAGAGACCCAGTACTTC. It specifies CSARRLAGYQETQYF.

This clonotype was counted a few times. This chain joins TRBV7-3 and TRBJ2-6; D is undetermined. In germline, CDR1 is SGHTA, CDR2 FQGTGA. The V and J ends lost 4 bases and 0 bases respectively, with 10 bases between them. The CDR3 is made up of 16 amino acids. CDR3 loop: CASSSTAVSGANVLTF. In DNA, the CDR3 is TGTGCCAGCAGCTCAACCGCGGTCTCTGGGGCCAACGTCCTGACTTTC.

Details on this clonotype: A junction boundary mismatches the germline segment, possibly from a read error. The gene calls are TRBV29-1 and TRBJ1-2; a possible D gene is TRBD1 (5 bases). This CDR3 has 11 residues. The germline gives CDR1 SQVTM, CDR2 ANQGSEA. In nucleotides, the CDR3 is TGCAGCGTTGTCCAGGGAGGTGGCCACACCTTC. Translated, it gives CSVVQGGGHTF.

The CDR3 nucleotides are TGTGCCAGCAGCTTAGTAGGGGGGCGGGTCACTGAAGCTTTCTTT. It specifies CASSLVGGRVTEAFF. V usage is TRBV7-9 and J usage is TRBJ1-1; D perhaps matches TRBD1 (6 bases). Looked up from germline, CDR1 is SEHNR and CDR2 is FQNEAQ (reference sequence). The CDR3 totals 15 residues. The V end was cut by 1 base, the J end by 4 bases, with 13 bases between.

This clonotype occurred a few times. V is TRBV5-6 and J is TRBJ1-2; no firm D call. CDR3 length equals 13 residues. CDR1 is SGHDT, CDR2 YYEEEE, per germline. The V and J ends lost 4 bases and 4 bases respectively, with 11 bases between them. The CDR3, as DNA: TGTGCCAGCAGCCTGCTGGAGGGCTATGGCTACACCTTC. Translating it yields CASSLLEGYGYTF.

This clonotype was observed a few times. The chain recombines TRBV20-1 with TRBJ2-1; 11 bases agree with TRBD2. Trimming at V came to 1 base and at J to 4 bases, leaving 6 bases not matched to a gene. The CDR3 totals 16 residues. Germline loops: CDR1 DFQATT, CDR2 SNEGSKA (reference sequence). The CDR3 nucleotides read TGCAGTGCTAGAGCCGCACTAGCGGGAGTATACAATGAGCAGTTCTTC. This translates into CSARAALAGVYNEQFF.